The text below deals with one TCR beta chain. Unique molecular identifiers featured in how the TCRbeta library was prepared. Via MiXCR, TCRdb re-called the PCR reads, giving one row per CDR3 protein. The data show just over 350,000 distinct CDR3 sequences, with roughly 13% seen just once and approximately 4.3% held by the top ten. This sample is drawn from a study of T-cell reconstitution after alpha-beta-depleted transplantation in children. The CDR3 is made up of 12 amino acids. Trimming removed 5 bases from V and 9 bases from J, with 14 bases in between. Germline values: CDR1 SGHDN, CDR2 FVKESK. Sequencing used PBMCs, obtained from the stem cell graft. The TCR was taken from a human donor who donated a stem cell graft to a child with Fanconi anemia. The chain carries TRBV14 and TRBJ2-7; D is perhaps TRBD1 (6 bases). The CDR3 loop is CASSFGTQGQYF. CDR3 DNA: TGTGCCAGCAGCTTCGGGACACAGGGGCAGTACTTC.